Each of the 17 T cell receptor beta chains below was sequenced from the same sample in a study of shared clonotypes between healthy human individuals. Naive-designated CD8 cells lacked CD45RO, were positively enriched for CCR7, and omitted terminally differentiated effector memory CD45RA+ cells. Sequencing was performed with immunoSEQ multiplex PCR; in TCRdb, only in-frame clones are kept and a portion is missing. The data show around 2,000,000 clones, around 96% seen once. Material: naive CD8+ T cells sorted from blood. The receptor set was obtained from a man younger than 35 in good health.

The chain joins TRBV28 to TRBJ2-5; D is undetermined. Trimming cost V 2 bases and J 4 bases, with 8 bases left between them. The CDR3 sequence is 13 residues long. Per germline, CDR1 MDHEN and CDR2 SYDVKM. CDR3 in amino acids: CASSLAVPETQYF. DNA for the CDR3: TGTGCCAGCAGTTTAGCCGTGCCAGAGACCCAGTACTTC.

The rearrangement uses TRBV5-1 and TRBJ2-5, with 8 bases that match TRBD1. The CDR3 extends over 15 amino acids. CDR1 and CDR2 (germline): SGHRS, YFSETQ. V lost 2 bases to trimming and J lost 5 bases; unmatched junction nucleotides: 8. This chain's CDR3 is CASSFGQGGFETQYF. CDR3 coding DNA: TGCGCCAGCAGCTTTGGACAGGGCGGATTTGAGACCCAGTACTTC.

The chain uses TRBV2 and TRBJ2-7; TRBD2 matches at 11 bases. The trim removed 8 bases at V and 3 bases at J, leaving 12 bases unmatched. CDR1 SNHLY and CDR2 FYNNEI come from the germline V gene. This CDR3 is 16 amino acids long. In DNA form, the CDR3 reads TGTGCCAGCGGAATTCCGGGACTAGCGGAAAACTACGAGCAGTACTTC. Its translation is CASGIPGLAENYEQYF.

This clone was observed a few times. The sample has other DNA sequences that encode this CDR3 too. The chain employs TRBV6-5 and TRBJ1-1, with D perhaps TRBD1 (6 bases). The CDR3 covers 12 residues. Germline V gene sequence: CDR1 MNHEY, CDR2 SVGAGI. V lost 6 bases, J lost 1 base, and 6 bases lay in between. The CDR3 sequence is CASRTGNTEAFF. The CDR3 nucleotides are TGTGCCAGCAGGACAGGGAACACTGAAGCTTTCTTT.

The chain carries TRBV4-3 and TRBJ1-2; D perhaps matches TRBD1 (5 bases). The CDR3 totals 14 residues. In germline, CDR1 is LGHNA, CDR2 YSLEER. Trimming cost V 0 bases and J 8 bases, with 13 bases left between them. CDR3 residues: CASSQDSAGSGYTF. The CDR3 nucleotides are TGCGCCAGCAGCCAAGATTCGGCAGGGTCGGGCTACACCTTC.

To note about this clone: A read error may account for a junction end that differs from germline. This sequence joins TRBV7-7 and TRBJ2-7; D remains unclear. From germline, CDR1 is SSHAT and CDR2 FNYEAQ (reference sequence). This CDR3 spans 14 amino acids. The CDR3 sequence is CASSPSVSNYEQYF. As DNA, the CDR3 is TGTGCTAGCAGCCCAAGCGTATCTAACTACGAGCAGTACTTC.

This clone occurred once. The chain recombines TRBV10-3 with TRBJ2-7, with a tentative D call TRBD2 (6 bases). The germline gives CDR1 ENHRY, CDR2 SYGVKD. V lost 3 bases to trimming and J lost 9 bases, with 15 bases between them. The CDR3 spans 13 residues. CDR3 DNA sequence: TGTGCCATCAGTGATATTGTCTACGGGGGGCAGTACTTC. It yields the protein CAISDIVYGGQYF.

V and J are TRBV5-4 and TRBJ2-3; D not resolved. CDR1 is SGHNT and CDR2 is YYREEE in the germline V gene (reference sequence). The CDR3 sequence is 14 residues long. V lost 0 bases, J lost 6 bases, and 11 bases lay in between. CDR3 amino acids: CASSLGRYVDTQYF. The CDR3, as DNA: TGTGCCAGCAGCTTGGGTAGATATGTGGATACGCAGTATTTT.

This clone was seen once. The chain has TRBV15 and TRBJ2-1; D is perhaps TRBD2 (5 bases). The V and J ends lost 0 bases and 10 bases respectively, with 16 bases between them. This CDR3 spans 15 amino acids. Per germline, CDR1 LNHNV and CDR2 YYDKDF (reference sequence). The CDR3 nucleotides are TGTGCCACCAGCAGAGACCTAGGGAGCACCCAGGAGCAGTTCTTC. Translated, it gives CATSRDLGSTQEQFF.

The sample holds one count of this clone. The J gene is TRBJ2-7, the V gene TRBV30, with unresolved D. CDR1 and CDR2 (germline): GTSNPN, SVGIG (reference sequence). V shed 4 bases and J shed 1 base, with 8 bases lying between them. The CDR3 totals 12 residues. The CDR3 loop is CAWTGLSYEQYF. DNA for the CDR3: TGTGCCTGGACTGGGTTATCCTACGAGCAGTACTTC.

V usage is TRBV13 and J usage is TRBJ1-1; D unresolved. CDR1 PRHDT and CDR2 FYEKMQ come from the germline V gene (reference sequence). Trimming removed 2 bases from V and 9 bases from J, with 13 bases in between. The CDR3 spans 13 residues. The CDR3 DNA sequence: TGTGCCAGCAGCTTAATGGTCAGAGAGAAAGCTTTCTTT. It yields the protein CASSLMVREKAFF.

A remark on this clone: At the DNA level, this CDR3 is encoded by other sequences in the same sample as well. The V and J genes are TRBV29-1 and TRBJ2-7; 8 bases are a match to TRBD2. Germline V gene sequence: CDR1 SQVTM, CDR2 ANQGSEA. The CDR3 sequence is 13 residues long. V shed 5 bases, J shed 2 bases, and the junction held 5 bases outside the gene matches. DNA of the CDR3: TGCAGCGTTCGCGGGGGGACCACCTACGAGCAGTACTTC. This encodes CSVRGGTTYEQYF.

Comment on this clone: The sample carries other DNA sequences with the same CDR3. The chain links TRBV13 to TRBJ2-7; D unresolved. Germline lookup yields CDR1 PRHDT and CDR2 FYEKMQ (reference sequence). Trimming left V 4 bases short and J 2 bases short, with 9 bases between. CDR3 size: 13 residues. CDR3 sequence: CASSYDRAYEQYF. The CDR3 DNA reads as TGTGCCAGCAGCTACGACCGTGCCTACGAGCAGTACTTC.

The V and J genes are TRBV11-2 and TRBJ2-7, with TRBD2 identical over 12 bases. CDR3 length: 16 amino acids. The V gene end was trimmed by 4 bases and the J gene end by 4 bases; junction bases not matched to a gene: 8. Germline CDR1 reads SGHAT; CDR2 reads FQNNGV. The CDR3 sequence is CASSYPGTSGFYEQYF. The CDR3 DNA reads TGTGCCAGCAGCTATCCCGGGACTAGCGGGTTTTACGAGCAGTACTTC.

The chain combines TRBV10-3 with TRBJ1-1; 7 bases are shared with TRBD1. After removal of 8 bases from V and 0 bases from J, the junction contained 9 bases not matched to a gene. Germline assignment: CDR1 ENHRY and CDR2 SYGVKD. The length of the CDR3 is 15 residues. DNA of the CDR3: TGTGCCATCGGGCAGGGGGAGGGTATGAACACTGAAGCTTTCTTT. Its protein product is CAIGQGEGMNTEAFF.

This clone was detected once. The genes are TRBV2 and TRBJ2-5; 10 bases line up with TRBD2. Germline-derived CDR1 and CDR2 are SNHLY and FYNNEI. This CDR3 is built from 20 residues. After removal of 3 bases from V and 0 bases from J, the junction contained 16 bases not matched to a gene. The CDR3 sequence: CASSDEEGPSGSSNQETQYF. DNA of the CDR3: TGTGCCAGCAGTGACGAGGAGGGGCCTAGCGGGAGTTCAAACCAAGAGACCCAGTACTTC. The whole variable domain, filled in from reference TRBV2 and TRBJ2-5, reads EPEVTQTPSHQVTQMGQEVILRCVPISNHLYFYWYRQILGQKVEFLVSFYNNEISEKSEIFDDQFSVERPDGSNFTLKIRSTKLEDSAMYFCASSDEEGPSGSSNQETQYFGPGTRLLVL.

This CDR3 is CASSLANSGNTIYF. The CDR3 DNA reads as TGTGCCAGCAGTTTAGCCAACTCTGGAAACACCATATATTTT. This chain connects TRBV28 to TRBJ1-3; D is ambiguous. The CDR3 contains 14 residues. With 2 bases removed from V and 0 bases from J, the gap between germline ends came to 5 bases. Germline V CDR1 and CDR2: MDHEN, SYDVKM.